The clone carrying this TCR beta chain has just a few counts. The data are from a study of identical twins' blood T cells. TCRdb independently ran MiXCR on the 5' RACE reads; one entry per CDR3 protein. The sample includes about 370,000 distinct CDR3 sequences, approximately 30% of them seen just once. V dropped 3 bases and J dropped 8 bases, with 19 bases sitting between them. The CDR3 totals 15 residues. Looked up from germline, CDR1 is DFQATT and CDR2 is SNEGSKA (reference sequence). The specimen was PBMCs. This TCR derives from a woman between 18 and 55 years old in good health. This sequence joins TRBV20-1 and TRBJ1-4; no reliable D call. The CDR3, as DNA: TGCAGTGCTAGGGATCGGGTTGGGGAACGGGAAAAACTGTTTTTT. Residues: CSARDRVGEREKLFF.